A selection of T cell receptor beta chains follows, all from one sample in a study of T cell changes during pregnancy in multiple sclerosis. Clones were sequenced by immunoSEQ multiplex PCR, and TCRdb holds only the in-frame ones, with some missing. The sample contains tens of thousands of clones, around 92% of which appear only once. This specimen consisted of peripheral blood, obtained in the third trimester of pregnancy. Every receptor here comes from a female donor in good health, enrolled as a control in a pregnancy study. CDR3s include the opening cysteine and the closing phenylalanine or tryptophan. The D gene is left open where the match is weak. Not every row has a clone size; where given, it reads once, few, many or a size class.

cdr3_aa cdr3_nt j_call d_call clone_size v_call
CSARDRDTQYF TGCAGTGCTAGAGATAGAGATACGCAGTATTTT TRBJ2-3 - - TRBV20-1
CASSFSRTGGTEAFF TGTGCCAGCAGCTTTTCCAGGACAGGGGGCACTGAAGCTTTCTTT TRBJ1-1 TRBD1 once TRBV7-9
CASSLRSSYNEQFF TGTGCCAGCAGTTTGCGGAGCTCCTACAATGAGCAGTTCTTC TRBJ2-1 - - TRBV27
CASSLELGALPADTQYF TGTGCCAGCAGCTTAGAATTGGGGGCCTTACCGGCAGATACGCAGTATTTT TRBJ2-3 - - TRBV7-9
CASNGKSASTDTQYF TGTGCCAGCAATGGCAAAAGCGCGAGCACAGATACGCAGTATTTT TRBJ2-3 - - TRBV6-1
CASSSRGVSYEQYF TGTGCCAGCAGCTCCCGGGGAGTCTCCTACGAGCAGTACTTC TRBJ2-7 - - TRBV7-2
CASSLGADRKHF TGTGCCAGCAGCCTCGGGGCGGACAGGAAACACTTC TRBJ2-7 TRBD1 - TRBV7-9
CASSWTGGNQPQHF TGCGCCAGCAGCTGGACAGGGGGCAATCAGCCCCAGCATTTT TRBJ1-5 TRBD1 - TRBV5-1
CASSPGQLYTEAFF TGTGCCAGCAGCCCCGGACAGTTGTATACTGAAGCTTTCTTT TRBJ1-1 - - TRBV28
CASSQLQGLGTDTQYF TGTGCCAGCAGCCAACTACAAGGCCTCGGGACAGATACGCAGTATTTT TRBJ2-3 - - TRBV14
CSGGANEKLFF TGCAGTGGAGGCGCGAATGAAAAACTGTTTTTT TRBJ1-4 - few TRBV20-1
CASSQVLGQGAQNEQFF TGCGCCAGCAGCCAAGTATTAGGGCAGGGGGCGCAAAATGAGCAGTTCTTC TRBJ2-1 TRBD1 - TRBV4-1
CASSSLAGDTEAFF TGTGCCAGCAGCTCCCTAGCAGGGGACACTGAAGCTTTCTTT TRBJ1-1 - - TRBV7-2
CASSLQGDEQFF TGTGCCAGCAGCTTACAGGGGGATGAGCAGTTCTTC TRBJ2-1 TRBD1 - TRBV5-4
CAWSQHTDTQYF TGTGCCTGGAGTCAACACACAGATACGCAGTATTTT TRBJ2-3 - - TRBV30
CAWRQGTDNSPLHF TGTGCCTGGAGGCAGGGGACCGATAATTCACCCCTCCACTTT TRBJ1-6 - - TRBV30
CASSETGPGEQYF TGTGCCAGCAGTGAAACAGGTCCGGGCGAGCAGTACTTC TRBJ2-7 - - TRBV6-1
CSVTMASGAVRAQYF TGCAGCGTGACTATGGCTAGCGGGGCCGTCAGGGCCCAGTACTTC TRBJ2-5 TRBD2 - TRBV29-1
CASSLLGNRIPNTGELFF TGTGCCAGCAGCTTGTTAGGGAACAGGATACCGAACACCGGGGAGCTGTTTTTT TRBJ2-2 - - TRBV5-4
CAISEVTGVYTEAFF TGTGCCATCAGTGAAGTGACGGGGGTATACACTGAAGCTTTCTTT TRBJ1-1 - - TRBV10-3
CASSSFPGTDTQYF TGCGCCAGCAGCTCTTTTCCGGGCACAGATACGCAGTATTTT TRBJ2-3 - - TRBV5-1
CASSLPGQGANYGYTF TGTGCCAGCAGCCTTCCGGGACAGGGGGCCAATTATGGCTACACCTTC TRBJ1-2 TRBD1 - TRBV28
CASKRDRGETQYF TGTGCCAGCAAAAGGGACAGGGGGGAGACCCAGTACTTC TRBJ2-5 TRBD1 - TRBV2
CASSGGRSGAEQETQYF TGTGCCAGCAGCGGGGGGAGATCTGGAGCGGAACAAGAGACCCAGTACTTC TRBJ2-5 - once TRBV11-2
CASSYLPLGQNTEAFF TGTGCCAGCAGTTACTTACCCCTGGGACAGAACACTGAAGCTTTCTTT TRBJ1-1 - - TRBV6-5
CASSLTGTGQGVPLHF TGCGCCAGCAGCCTCACCGGGACAGGTCAAGGGGTACCCCTCCACTTT TRBJ1-6 TRBD1 - TRBV4-1
CASSIRGTGGWSDTQYF TGTGCCAGTAGTATACGAGGGACAGGGGGCTGGTCAGATACGCAGTATTTT TRBJ2-3 TRBD1 - TRBV19
CASSSGQGLAGANVLTF TGTGCCAGTAGCTCGGGACAGGGCTTGGCTGGGGCCAACGTCCTGACTTTC TRBJ2-6 TRBD1 - TRBV19
CAWSTGIPFGANVLTF TGTGCCTGGAGTACGGGTATTCCCTTTGGGGCCAACGTCCTGACTTTC TRBJ2-6 - - TRBV30
CATYNSGGKDTQYF TGTGCCACCTACAATAGCGGGGGAAAAGATACGCAGTATTTT TRBJ2-3 TRBD2 - TRBV19
CASSRRGSGGTDTQYF TGTGCCAGCAGCCGTAGGGGGAGCGGGGGCACAGATACGCAGTATTTT TRBJ2-3 - - TRBV9
CASSSPRTSGVRYEQYF TGTGCCAGCAGCTCCCCCCGGACTAGCGGAGTAAGATACGAGCAGTACTTC TRBJ2-7 TRBD2 - TRBV7-2
CASSDVTQYF TGTGCCAGCAGTGACGTGACCCAGTACTTC TRBJ2-5 - - TRBV2
CASSLDITGQGETQYF TGCGCCAGCAGCCTCGATATTACAGGACAGGGAGAGACCCAGTACTTC TRBJ2-5 TRBD1 - TRBV4-1
CASSARDRIYEQYF TGTGCCAGCTCCGCCCGGGACAGGATTTACGAGCAGTACTTC TRBJ2-7 TRBD1 - TRBV5-4
CASSFDGRLAKNIQYF TGTGCCAGCAGTTTTGATGGGAGGCTAGCCAAAAACATTCAGTACTTC TRBJ2-4 - once TRBV6-5
CASSFSGENTEAFF TGTGCCAGCAGCTTTTCGGGGGAGAACACTGAAGCTTTCTTT TRBJ1-1 - once TRBV11-2
CASSTNADTQYF TGCGCCAGCAGCACAAATGCAGATACGCAGTATTTT TRBJ2-3 - few TRBV5-1
CASSQARDSKVGPSNYGYTF TGCGCCAGCAGCCAAGCCCGGGACAGCAAAGTGGGCCCTTCAAACTATGGCTACACCTTC TRBJ1-2 TRBD1 - TRBV4-1
CASSVESGGGRETQYF TGTGCCAGCAGCGTAGAATCCGGGGGGGGCCGAGAGACCCAGTACTTC TRBJ2-5 TRBD2 - TRBV9
CSVEPEMGQIMNTEAFF TGCAGCGTTGAACCCGAGATGGGACAGATAATGAACACTGAAGCTTTCTTT TRBJ1-1 TRBD1 - TRBV29-1
CASSRGSDYEQYF TGTGCCAGCAGTCGGGGTTCCGACTACGAGCAGTACTTC TRBJ2-7 - - TRBV5-6
CASSATSWEETQYF TGTGCCAGCAGTGCGACTAGCTGGGAAGAGACCCAGTACTTC TRBJ2-5 TRBD2 - TRBV2
CASSLRRASTDTQYF TGTGCCAGCAGTTTAAGGCGGGCTAGCACAGATACGCAGTATTTT TRBJ2-3 - - TRBV28
CASSGTSGSSDEQFF TGTGCCAGCAGTGGGACTAGCGGGAGTAGCGATGAGCAGTTCTTC TRBJ2-1 TRBD2 - TRBV6-1
CASSPRLARQETQYF TGTGCTAGCAGCCCTAGACTAGCTCGGCAAGAGACCCAGTACTTC TRBJ2-5 TRBD2 - TRBV7-7
CSANKGLQETQYF TGCAGCGCGAACAAGGGACTACAAGAGACCCAGTACTTC TRBJ2-5 TRBD2 - TRBV29-1
CTSTLAGGSMNTEAFF TGCACCAGCACCCTAGCGGGGGGCTCGATGAACACTGAAGCTTTCTTT TRBJ1-1 - - TRBV1
CASSPTRRTEAFF TGTGCCAGCTCACCGACTCGAAGAACTGAAGCTTTCTTT TRBJ1-1 - once TRBV18
CASSPSSANEKLFF TGTGCCAGCTCACCTTCCTCCGCTAATGAAAAACTGTTTTTT TRBJ1-4 - - TRBV18
CASSPGLAGGLRAGELFF TGTGCCAGCAGCCCGGGACTAGCGGGGGGGCTCAGGGCCGGGGAGCTGTTTTTT TRBJ2-2 TRBD2 once TRBV7-2
CASRESGLISYEQYF TGTGCCAGCAGGGAATCGGGACTCATCTCCTACGAGCAGTACTTC TRBJ2-7 - - TRBV6-5
CASSKSTTYEQYF TGTGCCAGCAGTAAGAGTACCACCTACGAGCAGTACTTC TRBJ2-7 - - TRBV27